The following is a T cell receptor (beta chain) sequence with its context. These data come from a study of T cell changes during pregnancy in multiple sclerosis. Per germline, CDR1 LNHDA and CDR2 SQIVND (reference sequence). Trimming removed 5 bases from V and 3 bases from J, with 11 bases in between. The CDR3 consists of 14 residues. Repertoires were generated with immunoSEQ multiplex PCR, while TCRdb's copy carries only in-frame clones and drops some. The table lists under 100,000 clones, approximately 90% of them singletons. The sample consisted of peripheral blood, taken in the first trimester of pregnancy. This chain connects TRBV19 to TRBJ2-1, with D possibly matching TRBD2 (5 bases). This TCR was sampled from a female donor in good health, enrolled as a control in a pregnancy study. In DNA, the CDR3 is TGTGCCAGTAGTCTCAGGACTTTCTACAATGAGCAGTTCTTC. Encoded protein: CASSLRTFYNEQFF.